A single sample gave rise to the 9 T cell receptor beta chains below, sequenced in a study of cytomegalovirus exposure and HLA in healthy donors. 13 Jbeta primers and 60 Vbeta primers were used for the PCR. Measured with immunoSEQ multiplex PCR; TCRdb has only the in-frame clones, and not every one. Of 55,000 or so clones in the sample, roughly four fifths were seen once. The sample consisted of PBMCs. These receptors came from a man aged 45 to 65 in good health and CMV-seronegative.

The CDR3 sequence: CASSFTSFPDTQYF. The CDR3 region has the DNA TGTGCCAGCAGTTTTACTAGCTTCCCAGATACGCAGTATTTT. J is TRBJ2-3 and V is TRBV28, with D perhaps TRBD2 (6 bases). Germline values: CDR1 MDHEN, CDR2 SYDVKM. Trimming took off 3 bases at V and 4 bases at J, with 11 bases between the two ends. This CDR3 has 14 residues.

Regarding this clone: Different DNA sequences within this sample yield the same CDR3. The chain has TRBV5-1 and TRBJ2-3, with D perhaps matching TRBD2 (6 bases). This CDR3 is 15 amino acids long. V was clipped by 0 bases and J by 0 bases, with 8 bases between them. CDR1 SGHRS and CDR2 YFSETQ come from the germline V gene. For the CDR3, the DNA is TGCGCCAGCAGCTTGGCCGGGACTAGCACAGATACGCAGTATTTT. It codes for CASSLAGTSTDTQYF.

This chain connects TRBV6-1 to TRBJ2-7, with 12 nucleotides matching TRBD1. The J segment lost 3 bases and the V segment lost 7 bases, leaving 7 bases of the junction unmatched. This CDR3 has 15 amino acids. The V gene's germline CDR1 is MNHNS and CDR2 SASEGT. CDR3 sequence: CASIPGQGADYEQYF. CDR3 nucleotides: TGTGCCAGCATCCCGGGACAGGGGGCCGACTACGAGCAGTACTTC.

The gene calls are TRBV7-2 and TRBJ2-7; D gene uncertain. Germline CDR1 is SGHTA and CDR2 is FQGNSA. Trimming took 2 bases from V and 2 from J, leaving 7 bases between them. The CDR3 extends over 13 amino acids. The CDR3 sequence is CASSLPTTYEQYF. DNA for the CDR3: TGTGCCAGCAGCTTACCCACTACCTACGAGCAGTACTTC.

The genes are TRBV4-1 and TRBJ2-3; TRBD2 agrees at 7 bases. The CDR3 spans 19 residues. The germline gives CDR1 MGHRA, CDR2 YSYEKL. J was trimmed by 0 bases and V by 0 bases; bases with no gene match: 12. The CDR3 spells CASSQDWSGALSSTDTQYF. The CDR3 coding sequence is TGCGCCAGCAGCCAAGATTGGAGCGGGGCCCTTTCTAGCACAGATACGCAGTATTTT.

The chain has TRBV5-4 and TRBJ2-3; D might be TRBD1 (6 bases). The V and J ends lost 0 bases and 2 bases respectively, with 10 bases between them. Germline assignment: CDR1 SGHNT and CDR2 YYREEE (reference sequence). The CDR3 has 15 residues. The CDR3 DNA follows: TGTGCCAGCAGCTTGGCGGCAGGGGACACAGATACGCAGTATTTT. This sequence encodes CASSLAAGDTDTQYF.

The chain uses TRBV13 and TRBJ2-7; no firm D call. Between the trimmed V and J ends, which lost 3 bases and 2 bases, there was a span of 5 bases. Germline CDR1 PRHDT, CDR2 FYEKMQ (reference sequence). The CDR3 spans 12 residues. The DNA for the CDR3 is TGTGCCAGCAGCTTTAGTCCCTACGAGCAGTACTTC. It specifies CASSFSPYEQYF.

The chain couples TRBV21-1 to TRBJ2-7; the table's D gene call, TRBD1, was not cross checked with the DNA. TRBV21-1 is reported as a pseudogene. The CDR3 runs to 17 residues. The CDR3 coding sequence is TGTGCCAGCAGCAAAGGGTGGGGAACAGGGGGAATCTACGAGCAGTACTTC. It encodes CASSKGWGTGGIYEQYF.

The rearrangement joins TRBV2 to TRBJ2-7, with D perhaps TRBD1 (6 bases). Trimming stripped 5 bases from V and 5 bases from J, with 16 bases between. CDR3 size: 14 residues. Germline CDR1 reads SNHLY; CDR2 reads FYNNEI. The CDR3 DNA sequence: TGTGCCAGCAGTTACCAGGGGTCTTCCCACGAGCAGTACTTC. Protein: CASSYQGSSHEQYF.